One sample yielded the 18 T cell receptor beta chains listed below, sequenced in a study of blood T cell repertoires in COVID-19. Sequenced by immunoSEQ multiplex PCR; TCRdb stores in-frame clones only, minus some. Of approximately 22,000 clones listed, 91% are singletons. Sequences were obtained from peripheral blood. The receptor source for this set is a woman between 65 and 79 years old with active COVID-19.

This clone was seen only once. The genes are TRBV5-4 and TRBJ1-2; D uncertain. V lost 0 bases to trimming and J lost 5 bases, with 8 bases between them. The CDR3 length is 13 residues. Germline CDR1 and CDR2: SGHNT and YYREEE (reference sequence). The CDR3 here is CASSLDSIYGYTF. Here the CDR3 DNA reads TGTGCCAGCAGCTTGGACAGTATTTATGGCTACACCTTC.

The chain employs TRBV4-1 and TRBJ2-7, with 10 bases aligning to TRBD2. J lost 6 bases, V lost 1 base, and 9 bases had no gene match. Germline V lookup: CDR1 MGHRA, CDR2 YSYEKL. The CDR3 length is 16 residues. The CDR3 loop is CASSQGASSGRGEQYF. Here the CDR3 DNA reads TGCGCCAGCAGCCAAGGGGCGTCTAGCGGGAGAGGCGAGCAGTACTTC.

The chain uses TRBV11-2 and TRBJ2-7; D not resolved. Germline V gene sequence: CDR1 SGHAT, CDR2 FQNNGV. This CDR3 contains 15 residues. Trimming pared 0 bases from V and 2 bases from J, leaving 11 bases between. CDR3 coding DNA: TGTGCCAGCAGCTTAGATCAAGGCAGGACCTACGAGCAGTACTTC. This gives the protein CASSLDQGRTYEQYF. The full variable domain, completed using reference TRBV11-2 and TRBJ2-7, is EAGVAQSPRYKIIEKRQSVAFWCNPISGHATLYWYQQILGQGPKLLIQFQNNGVVDDSQLPKDRFSAERLKGVDSTLKIQPAKLEDSAVYLCASSLDQGRTYEQYFGPGTRLTVT.

V gene TRBV28 combines with J gene TRBJ1-2; no definite D call. Germline V gives CDR1 MDHEN, CDR2 SYDVKM. This CDR3 contains 13 residues. V lost 0 bases to trimming and J lost 4 bases, with 6 bases between them. The CDR3 bases are TGTGCCAGCAGTTTATGGGAGAGCTATGGCTACACCTTC. Encoded protein: CASSLWESYGYTF.

The chain uses TRBV28 and TRBJ2-2; 12 nucleotides agree with TRBD2. The CDR3 length is 16 residues. The germline gives CDR1 MDHEN, CDR2 SYDVKM. Trimming cost V 4 bases and J 6 bases; bases outside gene matches: 6. DNA for the CDR3: TGTGCCAGCAGTTACGCACTAGCGGGAGGTCCCGGGGAGCTGTTTTTT. Translating gives CASSYALAGGPGELFF.

V gene TRBV4-2 combines with J gene TRBJ2-1; 7 bases align to TRBD1. The CDR3 extends over 16 amino acids. Germline assignment: CDR1 LGHNA and CDR2 YNFKEQ. Losses at the gene ends were 1 base for V and 5 bases for J; bases not matched to a gene: 8. The CDR3 region has the DNA TGTGCCAGCAGCCAAGGGGCACAGGGGAAAAACAATGAGCAGTTCTTC. Its protein is CASSQGAQGKNNEQFF.

This clone is a singleton in its sample. CDR3 sequence: CASSIGGLFFYEQYF. CDR3 in DNA: TGTGCCAGCAGCATAGGAGGCCTTTTTTTCTACGAGCAGTACTTC. The chain joins TRBV11-2 to TRBJ2-7; D is perhaps TRBD2 (5 bases). CDR1 and CDR2 from the germline V gene are SGHAT and FQNNGV. The CDR3 sequence is 15 residues long. V shed 5 bases and J shed 3 bases, with 17 bases lying between them. Full variable domain (missing parts from reference TRBV11-2 and TRBJ2-7): EAGVAQSPRYKIIEKRQSVAFWCNPISGHATLYWYQQILGQGPKLLIQFQNNGVVDDSQLPKDRFSAERLKGVDSTLKIQPAKLEDSAVYLCASSIGGLFFYEQYFGPGTRLTVT.

V gene TRBV10-2 combines with J gene TRBJ1-4; no definite D call. Per germline, CDR1 WSHSY and CDR2 SAAADI. This CDR3 has 14 amino acids. V lost 7 bases, J lost 3 bases, and 12 bases lay in between. In DNA, the CDR3 is TGCGCCAGCAAACAGAACAGTCCTAATGAAAAACTGTTTTTT. Its translation is CASKQNSPNEKLFF.

The rearrangement joins TRBV7-9 to TRBJ2-5; TRBD2 might be the D (7 bases). V was shortened by 5 bases and J by 2 bases, with 21 bases between the two germline ends. Germline CDR1 SEHNR, CDR2 FQNEAQ (reference sequence). This CDR3 has 17 residues. CDR3: CASSRGGGGSSQETQYF. In DNA, the CDR3 is TGTGCCAGCAGCCGAGGGGGTGGCGGGAGTAGTCAAGAGACCCAGTACTTC.

The chain employs TRBV6-5 and TRBJ1-4, with 8 bases matching TRBD1. Losses at the gene ends were 6 bases for V and 7 bases for J; bases not matched to a gene: 4. From germline, CDR1 is MNHEY and CDR2 SVGAGI. CDR3 size: 13 residues. The DNA for the CDR3 is TGTGCCAGCAGGGACAGGGCTCCTGAAAAACTGTTTTTT. It encodes CASRDRAPEKLFF.

The rearrangement joins TRBV5-8 to TRBJ2-7; TRBD1 agrees at 7 bases. The V gene's germline CDR1 is SGHTS and CDR2 YDEGEE. The V segment lost 5 bases and the J segment 1 base; nucleotides outside the gene matches: 3. The length of the CDR3 is 13 residues. As DNA, the CDR3 is TGTGCCAGCAGGACGACAGGGTCCTACGAGCAGTACTTC. Its protein is CASRTTGSYEQYF.

The table lists this clone with a count of one. This chain joins TRBV5-1 and TRBJ2-2, with 9 bases fitting TRBD1. CDR1 is SGHRS and CDR2 is YFSETQ in the germline V gene. The CDR3 totals 16 residues. The J segment lost 2 bases and the V segment lost 5 bases, leaving 7 bases of the junction unmatched. The CDR3 sequence is CASRPRTGVNTGELFF. For the CDR3, the DNA is TGCGCCAGCAGACCCCGGACAGGGGTCAACACCGGGGAGCTGTTTTTT.

This chain uses TRBV2 with TRBJ1-6, with 7 bases fitting TRBD1. Germline values: CDR1 SNHLY, CDR2 FYNNEI. The CDR3 contains 14 residues. The V and J ends lost 7 bases and 5 bases, in that order; junction bases with no gene match: 5. The CDR3 loop reads CASKQGRNNSPLHF. CDR3 coding DNA: TGTGCCAGCAAACAGGGGAGGAATAATTCACCCCTCCACTTT.

The chain has TRBV19 and TRBJ1-4; 10 nucleotides align to TRBD1. V lost 4 bases to trimming and J lost 11 bases; unmatched junction nucleotides: 10. The CDR3 covers 15 residues. The V gene's germline CDR1 is LNHDA and CDR2 SQIVND (reference sequence). The CDR3 DNA is TGTGCCAGTAGTACGACCGTGACAGGGGGCTCGAAACTGTTTTTT. Its protein is CASSTTVTGGSKLFF.

V gene TRBV6-4 combines with J gene TRBJ2-2, with 12 bases fitting TRBD1. Germline loops: CDR1 MRHNA, CDR2 SNTAGT. J was trimmed by 6 bases and V by 5 bases; bases with no gene match: 4. CDR3 length equals 15 residues. The CDR3 region is CASSTGQGAAGELFF. CDR3 in DNA: TGTGCCAGCAGTACGGGACAGGGGGCGGCCGGGGAGCTGTTTTTT.

This sequence joins TRBV7-9 and TRBJ1-3; TRBD1 is a possible D gene (6 bases). V lost 5 bases to trimming and J lost 2 bases, with 7 bases between them. This CDR3 has 13 amino acids. Per the germline V gene, CDR1 is SEHNR and CDR2 is FQNEAQ (reference sequence). CDR3 in DNA: TGTGCCAGCAGCCCAGGGGCTGGAAACACCATATATTTT. Protein sequence: CASSPGAGNTIYF.

This clone showed up just once. The chain couples TRBV28 to TRBJ2-6; TRBD1 is a possible D gene (5 bases). There are 17 residues in the CDR3. The germline V and J ends were trimmed by 3 bases and 0 bases, with 12 bases remaining between them. Germline CDR1 MDHEN, CDR2 SYDVKM. The DNA for the CDR3 is TGTGCCAGCAGTTTCGACAGTGCGCTCTCTGGGGCCAACGTCCTGACTTTC. This codes for CASSFDSALSGANVLTF.

This clone was detected only once. J is TRBJ1-6 and V is TRBV3-1 (or the pseudogene TRBV3-2); no definite D call. The germline gives CDR1 LGHDT, CDR2 YNNKEL (reference sequence). The CDR3 extends over 17 amino acids. Between the trimmed V and J ends, which lost 0 bases and 0 bases, there was a span of 9 bases. The DNA of the CDR3 is TGTGCCAGCAGCCAAGATGGAGCCAGCTCCTATAATTCACCCCTCCACTTT. Amino acids: CASSQDGASSYNSPLHF.